This T cell receptor beta chain was recorded in a study of sequential checkpoint blockade in melanoma. The assay was immunoSEQ multiplex PCR, and TCRdb's table has in-frame clones only and misses some. The sample yields approximately 21,000 clones, about four fifths seen once. Specified treatment: randomized to nivolumab then ipilimumab (arm A) or the reverse (arm B). The sample in question was CD8+ T cells sorted from blood (inferred from file names), obtained from a patient given nivolumab and ipilimumab in sequence. The receptor comes from a human donor with melanoma.

The CDR3 nucleotides read TGTGCCAGTAGGCGGACTAGCGGGAGCTACAATGAGCAGTTCTTC. The encoded protein is CASRRTSGSYNEQFF. The chain has TRBV19 and TRBJ2-1; TRBD2 agrees at 13 bases. This CDR3 is built from 15 residues. V dropped 6 bases and J dropped 3; count of bases not matched to a gene: 2. Germline V gives CDR1 LNHDA, CDR2 SQIVND (reference sequence).